The present TCR beta chain was sequenced within a study of response to subunit inactivated influenza vaccine. With 5 bases clipped from V and 4 bases from J, the junction kept 13 bases outside the gene matches. The CDR3 loop spans 16 amino acids. Germline V gene data show CDR1 as KGHSH and CDR2 as LQKENI. From the RT-PCR reads, TCRdb called clonotypes with MiXCR, one entry per CDR3 protein. The sample has 800,000 to 1,000,000 distinct CDR3 sequences, over 20% seen once. This sequence joins TRBV18 and TRBJ1-2; 7 bases agree with TRBD1. This clonotype was obtained from a man over 45 who received an inactivated influenza vaccine. The sequencing here drew on PBMCs from blood, taken about 5 days after vaccination. The CDR3 nucleotides read TGTGCCAGCTCAAAAACCGGGACAGAGAGAGTCTATGGCTACACCTTC. This sequence encodes CASSKTGTERVYGYTF.